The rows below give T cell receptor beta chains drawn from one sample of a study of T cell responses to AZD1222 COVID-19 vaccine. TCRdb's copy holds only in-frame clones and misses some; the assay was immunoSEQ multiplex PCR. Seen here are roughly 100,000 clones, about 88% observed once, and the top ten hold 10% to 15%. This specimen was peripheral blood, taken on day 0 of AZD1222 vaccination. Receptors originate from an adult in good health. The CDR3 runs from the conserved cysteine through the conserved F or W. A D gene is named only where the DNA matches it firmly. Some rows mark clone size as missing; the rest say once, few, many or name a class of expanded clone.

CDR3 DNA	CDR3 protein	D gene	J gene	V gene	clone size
TGTGCCAGTGGACAGCCCGATGTAAGCGATGAGCAGTTCTTC	CASGQPDVSDEQFF	.	TRBJ2-1	TRBV19	.
TGTGCCAGCTCTCTTTCAGCGGGGCCCTTCCAAGAGACCCAGTACTTC	CASSLSAGPFQETQYF	TRBD2	TRBJ2-5	TRBV2	once
TGTGCCAGCAGCTTTTTGGGTGATTCACCCCTCCACTTT	CASSFLGDSPLHF	.	TRBJ1-6	TRBV7-2	.
TGTGCCAGCAGTCTCGGGCGGACACTGACAGCCTACGAGCAGTACTTC	CASSLGRTLTAYEQYF	.	TRBJ2-7	TRBV28	.
TGTGCCAGCAGCCCGCGGACGGAGAACACTGAAGCTTTCTTT	CASSPRTENTEAFF	.	TRBJ1-1	TRBV28	.
TGTGCCAGCAGCGTAGAATTTGGGCAGATGTACAATGAGCAGTTCTTC	CASSVEFGQMYNEQFF	.	TRBJ2-1	TRBV9	.
TGTGCCAGCAGCCCCCAAGGGGGGGGCCGAGGGCCAGATACGCAGTATTTT	CASSPQGGGRGPDTQYF	.	TRBJ2-3	TRBV7-3	.
TGTGCCAGCAGCTTTCAGACAGGGGGAAATGAAAAACTGTTTTTT	CASSFQTGGNEKLFF	TRBD1	TRBJ1-4	TRBV7-2	.
TGCGCCAGCAGCCAAGAGGGGAGGGACGCAGATACGCAGTATTTT	CASSQEGRDADTQYF	TRBD2	TRBJ2-3	TRBV4-1	.
TGTGCCAGCAGCTTGGATCCAGGACGCTTAGGCAATGAAAAACTGTTTTTT	CASSLDPGRLGNEKLFF	.	TRBJ1-4	TRBV5-4	.
TGTGCCAGCTCACCGACCCGACAGGGCCTCACAGATACGCAGTATTTT	CASSPTRQGLTDTQYF	TRBD1	TRBJ2-3	TRBV18	.
TGCGCCAGCAGCCTTTTCGGGACTAGCGGGGGAGGAATGGATACGCAGTATTTT	CASSLFGTSGGGMDTQYF	TRBD2	TRBJ2-3	TRBV5-1	once
TGTGCCAGCAGCTTAGCGTTAGAGGGACAGGGAACTCGGTCACCCCTCCACTTT	CASSLALEGQGTRSPLHF	TRBD1	TRBJ1-6	TRBV7-9	.
TGTGCCAGCAGCTCAGGGGGTTTGGGGTCACCCCTCCACTTT	CASSSGGLGSPLHF	TRBD1	TRBJ1-6	TRBV7-8	.
TGTGCCAGCAGTGAATTCAGGACAGGTTCCTACGAGCAGTACTTC	CASSEFRTGSYEQYF	TRBD1	TRBJ2-7	TRBV6-1	few
TGTGCCGGAACCCGGGACTTTCAAGAGACCCAGTACTTC	CAGTRDFQETQYF	.	TRBJ2-5	TRBV30	.
TGTGCCAGCAGTGAAGTGTACGGATCCTACGAGCAGTACTTC	CASSEVYGSYEQYF	.	TRBJ2-7	TRBV6-1	.
TGTGCCAGCAGTTTATCGACAGGGGTGAATGAAAAACTGTTTTTT	CASSLSTGVNEKLFF	TRBD1	TRBJ1-4	TRBV27	.
TGTGCCAGCAGCCAAATGCGGGGGGCCCTGAATACGCAGTATTTT	CASSQMRGALNTQYF	TRBD2	TRBJ2-3	TRBV3-1/TRBV3-2	.
TGTGCCAGCAACCATTATTCACCCCTCCACTTT	CASNHYSPLHF	.	TRBJ1-6	TRBV11-2	.
TGTGCCAGCAGTTACTCGATGGGGCAAGGGACTTTCAATCAGCCCCAGCATTTT	CASSYSMGQGTFNQPQHF	.	TRBJ1-5	TRBV6-2/TRBV6-3	.
TGCGCCAGCAGGCCAGACACAGGGGGCGTGAGTCGAACTGAAGCTTTCTTT	CASRPDTGGVSRTEAFF	TRBD1	TRBJ1-1	TRBV5-1	.
TGTGCCAGCCGATTTGCCGGGGAGGTGACCCAGTACTTC	CASRFAGEVTQYF	.	TRBJ2-5	TRBV6-5	.
TGTGCCAGCAGTGACAGAGTCTCCTACGAGCAGTACTTC	CASSDRVSYEQYF	.	TRBJ2-7	TRBV6-1	.
TGTGCCGCGCAATCCTACGAGCAGTACTTC	CAAQSYEQYF	.	TRBJ2-7	TRBV21-1	.
TGTGCCAGCAGCCAAGGGCCGGGGGGGCCGTCCGGGACCCAGTACTTC	CASSQGPGGPSGTQYF	TRBD2	TRBJ2-5	TRBV3-1/TRBV3-2	.
TGTGCCAGCAGCTTAGTGGGGGGCGGGGCAGATACGCAGTATTTT	CASSLVGGGADTQYF	.	TRBJ2-3	TRBV11-2	.
TGTGCCAGTCGGACAGAAGGAAACACCATATATTTT	CASRTEGNTIYF	.	TRBJ1-3	TRBV28	.
TGTGCCAGCAGCTTAGCAAGGGATAGCACTGAAGCTTTCTTT	CASSLARDSTEAFF	.	TRBJ1-1	TRBV7-2	.
TGTGCCAGCAGTGAAGCAGGGGGCCCCGGAGCTTTCTTT	CASSEAGGPGAFF	TRBD1	TRBJ1-1	TRBV2	.
TGTGCCAGTAGTATACTGACAGGGAGGATCTCCGGCTACACCTTC	CASSILTGRISGYTF	TRBD1	TRBJ1-2	TRBV19	.
TGTGCCAGCAGCTTAGACCCAGCGGGGGGGTTCCAAGAGACCCAGTACTTC	CASSLDPAGGFQETQYF	TRBD2	TRBJ2-5	TRBV7-8	.
TGTGCCAGCAGCTTAGGGACAGGGGAAGGCTACACCTTC	CASSLGTGEGYTF	TRBD1	TRBJ1-2	TRBV7-2	.
TGTGCCTGGGGTCCGGACGTGGGGGCAGGTTCCACCATATATTTT	CAWGPDVGAGSTIYF	.	TRBJ1-3	TRBV30	.
TGTGCCAGCAGTGTAGAATTCTCTGGAAACACCATATATTTT	CASSVEFSGNTIYF	.	TRBJ1-3	TRBV2	.
TGTGCCGGTTCGGAGAGTAACTATGGCTACACCTTC	CAGSESNYGYTF	.	TRBJ1-2	TRBV7-9	.
TGTGCCACCAGCTGGCGGGGCGCTTTACCCGGGGAGCTGTTTTTT	CATSWRGALPGELFF	.	TRBJ2-2	TRBV15	.
TGTGCCAGCAGCGTAGGGTCGACAGCATCGAACACTGAAGCTTTCTTT	CASSVGSTASNTEAFF	.	TRBJ1-1	TRBV9	.
TGTGCCAGCAGCCAACGAGGACAGGGTTCTGGAAACACCATATATTTT	CASSQRGQGSGNTIYF	TRBD1	TRBJ1-3	TRBV3-1/TRBV3-2	.
TGTGCCAGCAGTCCCGACAGGGGGCCCTACGAGCAGTACTTC	CASSPDRGPYEQYF	TRBD1	TRBJ2-7	TRBV6-2/TRBV6-3	.
TGTGCCAGCAGTGGTTTCAGTAACTATGGCTACACCTTC	CASSGFSNYGYTF	.	TRBJ1-2	TRBV2	once
TGCGCCAGCGCGGGACAGGCGGGCACAGATACGCAGTATTTT	CASAGQAGTDTQYF	TRBD1	TRBJ2-3	TRBV23-1	.
TGTGCCAGCAGCTCAGGCAGGCACATGAACACTGAAGCTTTCTTT	CASSSGRHMNTEAFF	.	TRBJ1-1	TRBV7-9	.
TGTGCCAGCAGCGCAGCGTCGGGGTACACAGATACGCAGTATTTT	CASSAASGYTDTQYF	.	TRBJ2-3	TRBV9	.
TGTGCCAGCTCACCACCGAATAGCAATCAGCCCCAGCATTTT	CASSPPNSNQPQHF	.	TRBJ1-5	TRBV18	.
TGTGCCAGCAGCGATCGAGGCTTCGGGTCGGGGGCCTACGAGCAGTACTTC	CASSDRGFGSGAYEQYF	.	TRBJ2-7	TRBV2	.
TGTGCCTGCCACCGGGACGTTCAAGAGACCCAGTACTTC	CACHRDVQETQYF	.	TRBJ2-5	TRBV30	.
TGTGCCAGCAGCGTGGACAGGGGAGGGGGCTCCTATAATTCACCCCTCCACTTT	CASSVDRGGGSYNSPLHF	TRBD1	TRBJ1-6	TRBV9	.
TGTGCCAGCAGCCAACCTATCGGGACAGGGGGCACCGGGGAGCTGTTTTTT	CASSQPIGTGGTGELFF	TRBD1	TRBJ2-2	TRBV3-1/TRBV3-2	.
TGTGCCAGCAGCTTGGTGGCTAGCGGTATCACCGGGGAGCTGTTTTTT	CASSLVASGITGELFF	TRBD2	TRBJ2-2	TRBV5-4	.
TGTGCCACCAGCATATCTTTATGGAGGTTCACAGATACGCAGTATTTT	CATSISLWRFTDTQYF	.	TRBJ2-3	TRBV15	.
TGTGCCAGCAGCTTGGTGGGGGTTGATGAGCAGTTCTTC	CASSLVGVDEQFF	.	TRBJ2-1	TRBV5-4	.
TGTGCCAGCAGCCAACAGGGGGGAGCCTACAATGAGCAGTTCTTC	CASSQQGGAYNEQFF	.	TRBJ2-1	TRBV14	.
TGCAGCGTCCCGAGTAGCGGGGGATCCCTGCGCGAGCAGTACTTC	CSVPSSGGSLREQYF	TRBD2	TRBJ2-7	TRBV29-1	.
TGTGCCAGCAGTGACCGGAATTCACCCCTCCACTTT	CASSDRNSPLHF	.	TRBJ1-6	TRBV6-4	.
TGTGCCAGTAGCGTGACAGGTCCAGTCTACAATGAGCAGTTCTTC	CASSVTGPVYNEQFF	.	TRBJ2-1	TRBV19	.
TGCAGCGTAGAAAACAGGGGGCTTCGGGAGCAGTACTTC	CSVENRGLREQYF	TRBD1	TRBJ2-7	TRBV29-1	.
TGTGCCAGCAGTTACTCGGTACAGGGGAATCAGCCCCAGCATTTT	CASSYSVQGNQPQHF	TRBD1	TRBJ1-5	TRBV6-5	.